The source of this T cell receptor beta chain is a study of identical twins. From the 5' RACE reads, TCRdb called clonotypes with MiXCR, one entry per CDR3 protein. The sample holds under 1 million distinct CDR3 sequences; 10% to 15% are singletons and the top ten take about 1.5%. V shed 4 bases, J shed 1 base, and the junction held 7 bases outside the gene matches. Germline V gives CDR1 LGHDT, CDR2 YNNKEL (reference sequence). This CDR3 contains 16 residues. The table lists this clonotype with a few counts. All donors were healthy Caucasians. These data also formed part of another study, on yellow fever vaccine responses in identical twins.

Sequencing was performed on PBMCs. This TCR was recovered from a young woman in good health. V gene TRBV3-1 combines with J gene TRBJ1-1; 9 bases are shared with TRBD1. CDR3 amino acids: CASSRTPGQGNTEAFF. CDR3 DNA: TGTGCCAGCAGCCGCACCCCGGGACAGGGGAACACTGAAGCTTTCTTT.